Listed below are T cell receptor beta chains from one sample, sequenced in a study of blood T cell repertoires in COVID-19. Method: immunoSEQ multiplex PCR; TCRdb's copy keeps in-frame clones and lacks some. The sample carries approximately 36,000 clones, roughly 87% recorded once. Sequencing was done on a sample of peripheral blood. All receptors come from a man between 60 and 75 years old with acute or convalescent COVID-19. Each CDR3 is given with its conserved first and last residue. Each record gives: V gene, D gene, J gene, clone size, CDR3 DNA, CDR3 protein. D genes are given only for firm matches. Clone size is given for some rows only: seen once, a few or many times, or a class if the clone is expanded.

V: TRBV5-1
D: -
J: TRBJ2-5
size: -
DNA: TGCGCCAGCAGCTTGGAAGGCAGGCAAGAGACCCAGTACTTC
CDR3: CASSLEGRQETQYF

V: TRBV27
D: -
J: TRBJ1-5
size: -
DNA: TGTGCCAGCAGTCCCAACAGGGAGGGTCAGCCCCAGCATTTT
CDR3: CASSPNREGQPQHF

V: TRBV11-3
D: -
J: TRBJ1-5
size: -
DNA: TGTGCCAGCAGCTTAGGCAGGGAAGATCAGCCCCAGCATTTT
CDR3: CASSLGREDQPQHF

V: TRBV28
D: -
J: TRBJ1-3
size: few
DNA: TGTGCCAGCAGTCCCCGCGGTTACAGGATAACCGGAAACACCATATATTTT
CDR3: CASSPRGYRITGNTIYF

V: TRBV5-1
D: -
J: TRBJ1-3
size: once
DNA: TGCGCCAGTCACTCTGGAAACACCATATATTTT
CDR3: CASHSGNTIYF

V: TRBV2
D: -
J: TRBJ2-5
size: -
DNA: TGTGCCAGCAGTGAAGCGCTTCGGGACAACCGACAAGAGACCCAGTACTTC
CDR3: CASSEALRDNRQETQYF

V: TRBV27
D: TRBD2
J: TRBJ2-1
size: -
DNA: TGTGCCAGCAGTTCTTTAGCGGGGAGCCTCTACAATGAGCAGTTCTTC
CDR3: CASSSLAGSLYNEQFF

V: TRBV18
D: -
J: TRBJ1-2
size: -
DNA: TGTGCCAGCTCACAGGGAGCCGGGCGGCACTATGGCTACACCTTC
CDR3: CASSQGAGRHYGYTF

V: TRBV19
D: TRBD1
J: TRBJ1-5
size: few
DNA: TGTGCCAGTAGGCCACAGGGGGCTCAAAATCAGCCCCAGCATTTT
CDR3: CASRPQGAQNQPQHF

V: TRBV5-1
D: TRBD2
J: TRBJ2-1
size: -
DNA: TGCGCCAGCAGCATCGGACTAGCGGGAGGGCCGGAGCAGTTCTTC
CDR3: CASSIGLAGGPEQFF

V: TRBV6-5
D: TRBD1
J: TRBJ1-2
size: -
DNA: TGTGCCAGCAGGGCAACAGGGGCTGCCGGCTACACCTTC
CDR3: CASRATGAAGYTF

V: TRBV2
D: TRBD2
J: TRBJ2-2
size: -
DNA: TGTGCCAGCAGCCCGGGACTAGCGGGAGTCGGGGAGCTGTTTTTT
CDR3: CASSPGLAGVGELFF

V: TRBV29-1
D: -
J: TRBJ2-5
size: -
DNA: TGCAGCGTTGTACCAGGTCAGGAGACCCAGTACTTC
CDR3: CSVVPGQETQYF

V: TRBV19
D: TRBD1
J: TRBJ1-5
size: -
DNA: TGTGCCAGTTCCGCAGGGGGCTCCAATCAGCCCCAGCATTTT
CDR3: CASSAGGSNQPQHF